This T cell receptor (beta chain) stems from a study of blood T cell repertoires in COVID-19. Turning to the study itself: The United States, Italy and Spain provided the acute and convalescent COVID-19 samples. PBMCs, B-cell-depleted T cells, or T cells were the source of the cDNA or gDNA that made up the material.

The assay was immunoSEQ multiplex PCR, and TCRdb's table has in-frame clones only and misses some. The sample has nearly 200,000 clones, 85% seen once. CDR3 length: 14 amino acids. V lost 3 bases, J lost 3 bases, and 11 bases lay in between. From germline, CDR1 is MNHEY and CDR2 SVGAGI. This sequence originates from a man in his sixties with COVID-19, enrolled during active disease. Sequencing was carried out using peripheral blood. The rearrangement uses TRBV6-5 and TRBJ1-1; D is uncertain. This chain's CDR3 is CASSYWGEDTEAFF. Written as DNA, the CDR3 is TGTGCCAGCAGTTATTGGGGAGAGGACACTGAAGCTTTCTTT.